This note documents a single TCR beta chain sequence. The data stem from a study of T cell changes during pregnancy in multiple sclerosis. The CDR3 length is 16 residues. Unmatched junction bases numbered 8, after V lost 4 bases and J lost 3 bases. CDR1 is SGHNT and CDR2 is YYREEE in the germline V gene (reference sequence). This table comes from immunoSEQ multiplex PCR, and its TCRdb copy is limited to in-frame clones, with some not included. This sample has around 58,000 clones, with less than 95% found just once. The receptor's source is a female donor in good health, enrolled as a control in a pregnancy study. V gene TRBV5-4 combines with J gene TRBJ2-5, with 11 bases fitting TRBD2. This material consisted of CD4+ T cells from peripheral blood mononuclear cells, taken after pregnancy. DNA for the CDR3: TGTGCCAGCAGCGGCTCACTAGCGGGGGCTAAAGAGACCCAGTACTTC. Translating gives CASSGSLAGAKETQYF.